A single sample is the source of the 17 T cell receptor beta chains below, sequenced in a study of breast tumors, draining lymph nodes, adjacent tissues (dated by TCRdb to the mid-2010s). The lymph node samples were taken from the axillary draining lymph nodes of breast cancer patients. The library was built by means of multiplex PCR. Sequencing was carried out with an Illumina HiSeq 2000. TCRdb reworked the public reads: Q25 trimming with fastp, MiXCR clone assembly, productive beta chains retained. Rows merge per CDR3 protein into single entries with the most common DNA and genes. The sample profile shows around 130,000 distinct CDR3 sequences; 21% of them were found once. 2% to 2.5% of the sample comes from the top ten. The sequencing input was axillary lymph node tissue. The receptors stem from a female donor with breast cancer. Some clones in this sample may be carry-over from other donors' samples.

V and J are TRBV18 and TRBJ2-7; 7 bases agree with TRBD2. After removal of 3 bases from V and 0 bases from J, the junction contained 2 bases not matched to a gene. From germline, CDR1 is KGHSH and CDR2 LQKENI. The CDR3 has 14 residues. The chain's CDR3 is CASSPGGSSYEQYF. CDR3 nucleotide sequence: TGTGCCAGCTCACCGGGGGGGAGCTCCTACGAGCAGTACTTC.

This clonotype has a count of ten or more. The chain links TRBV2 to TRBJ2-1, with 10 bases identical to TRBD2. CDR3 length: 15 amino acids. V lost 6 bases and J lost 4; bases outside the gene matches: 6. Germline V gene sequence: CDR1 SNHLY, CDR2 FYNNEI. The DNA for the CDR3 is TGTGCCAGCAGATCCACTAGCGGGAATTACAATGAGCAGTTCTTC. Translating it yields CASRSTSGNYNEQFF.

This clonotype was picked up many times. The chain combines TRBV28 with TRBJ2-7; possibly TRBD1 for D (6 bases). Trimming cost V 2 bases and J 3 bases, with 14 bases left between them. The CDR3 totals 15 residues. Germline V gene data show CDR1 as MDHEN and CDR2 as SYDVKM. CDR3 sequence (DNA): TGTGCCAGCAGTTTAGGGCGACAGGCCGTCTACGAGCAGTACTTC. Translated, it gives CASSLGRQAVYEQYF.

Many counts were recorded for this clonotype. This rearrangement joins TRBV18 to TRBJ2-7; 8 bases match TRBD1. The CDR3 sequence is 17 residues long. Germline V gene data show CDR1 as KGHSH and CDR2 as LQKENI. Trimming cost V 0 bases and J 3 bases; bases outside gene matches: 10. The CDR3 coding sequence is TGTGCCAGCTCACCACCGTGGGTACGAGACAGGGGCTACGAGCAGTACTTC. Its protein is CASSPPWVRDRGYEQYF.

With respect to this clonotype: A much larger clonotype is one base distant, so this may be a read error. The chain is built from TRBV7-9 and TRBJ2-7; D uncertain. Per the germline V gene, CDR1 is SEHNR and CDR2 is FQNEAQ (reference sequence). There are 12 residues in the CDR3. This CDR3 reads CASSYTLAEPYF. In DNA, the CDR3 is TGTGCCAGCAGCTATACTCTTGCTGAGCCGTACTTC.

The rearrangement uses TRBV25-1 and TRBJ2-6; no firm D call. CDR3 length: 13 amino acids. Germline CDR1 is MGHDK and CDR2 is SYGVNS. Trimming pared 9 bases from V and 1 base from J, leaving 7 bases between. The CDR3 nucleotides read TGTGCCAGTCTTAGGTCTGGGGCCAACGTCCTGACTTTC. Translating gives CASLRSGANVLTF.

This clonotype was found many times. This chain links TRBV7-9 with TRBJ1-6, with a tentative D call TRBD1 (5 bases). This CDR3 is built from 13 residues. Germline V gene sequence: CDR1 SEHNR, CDR2 FQNEAQ (reference sequence). Trimming took off 8 bases at V and 7 bases at J, with 12 bases between the two ends. The CDR3 is CASSGTANSPLHF. In DNA form, the CDR3 reads TGTGCCAGCTCCGGGACCGCGAATTCACCCCTCCACTTT.

This clonotype was detected many times. The V and J genes are TRBV20-1 and TRBJ1-4; 7 bases match TRBD1. V dropped 4 bases and J dropped 8; count of bases not matched to a gene: 10. The CDR3 runs to 14 residues. Germline values: CDR1 DFQATT, CDR2 SNEGSKA (reference sequence). The CDR3 spells CSATRQGFGEKLFF. In DNA, the CDR3 is TGCAGTGCTACCAGACAGGGCTTCGGAGAAAAACTGTTTTTT.

This clonotype was detected many times. J is TRBJ2-7 and V is TRBV7-9, with D possibly matching TRBD2 (6 bases). Per germline, CDR1 SEHNR and CDR2 FQNEAQ (reference sequence). CDR3 length equals 16 residues. Trimming took 4 bases from V and 3 from J, leaving 19 bases between them. The CDR3 sequence is CASSSRPGTGVYEQYF. CDR3 DNA: TGTGCCAGCAGCTCCCGACCCGGGACTGGAGTCTACGAGCAGTACTTC.

As concerns this clonotype: A read error is possible here, since a much larger clone lies one base away. A read error is likely, as this CDR3 ends without the conserved phenylalanine or tryptophan. V gene TRBV30 combines with J gene TRBJ2-1; D possibly corresponds to TRBD2 (6 bases). V dropped 3 bases and J dropped 0 bases, with 15 bases sitting between them. The CDR3 runs to 16 residues. CDR1 is GTSNPN and CDR2 is SVGIG in the germline V gene (reference sequence). Here the CDR3 reads CAWRSSGLGSYNEQFL. CDR3 sequence (DNA): TGTGCCTGGAGGTCGTCGGGACTCGGCTCCTACAATGAGCAGTTCCTC.

This clonotype was recorded many times. V usage is TRBV13 and J usage is TRBJ2-7; D gene unclear. Trimming removed 5 bases at V and 2 bases at J, with 7 bases between. The CDR3 consists of 12 residues. The germline V gene encodes CDR1 PRHDT and CDR2 FYEKMQ (reference sequence). CDR3 amino acids: CASSRSPYEQYF. The DNA of the CDR3 is TGTGCCAGCAGCCGAAGCCCCTACGAGCAGTACTTC.

This clonotype was detected ten times or more. The gene calls are TRBV12-3 or TRBV12-4 and TRBJ1-6; TRBD1 matches at 7 bases. This CDR3 has 15 residues. V shed 6 bases and J 6 bases; nucleotides not matched to a gene: 8. CDR3 nucleotide sequence: TGTGCCAGCAGGAGCACCGGGACAGCTAATTCACCCCTCCACTTT. This encodes CASRSTGTANSPLHF.

Worth noting for this clonotype: Since a much larger clone is just one base distant, this may be a read error. This sequence joins TRBV20-1 and TRBJ2-1; D unclear. Looked up from germline, CDR1 is DFQATT and CDR2 is SNEGSKA (reference sequence). The CDR3 has 12 amino acids. The chain's CDR3 is CSASGPYNEQLF. The CDR3 region has the DNA TGCAGTGCTAGCGGGCCCTACAATGAGCAGCTCTTC.

Remarks on this clonotype: This may be a read error: a much more frequent sequence differs by one nucleotide. V is TRBV20-1 and J is TRBJ2-7; 9 nucleotides align to TRBD2. This CDR3 has 13 residues. Germline-derived CDR1 and CDR2 are DFQATT and SNEGSKA (reference sequence). The V gene end was trimmed by 6 bases and the J gene end by 2 bases; junction bases not matched to a gene: 5. The CDR3 DNA is TGCAGTGCCCCGCGGGGGGGGGCCTACGAGCAGTACTTC. Translation: CSAPRGGAYEQYF.

In regard to this clonotype: The conserved phenylalanine or tryptophan normally closing the CDR3 is absent here, so this likely arose from a read error. This rearrangement joins TRBV19 to TRBJ1-4; 8 nucleotides agree with TRBD1. The CDR3 is made up of 16 amino acids. Germline CDR1 is LNHDA and CDR2 is SQIVND (reference sequence). The J segment lost 7 bases and the V segment lost 10 bases, leaving 17 bases of the junction unmatched. CDR3 nucleotide sequence: TGTGCCACCCGACAGGGGAACCTATTCCCCCGTGAAAAACTGTTTCTT. It specifies CATRQGNLFPREKLFL.

This clonotype was seen repeatedly, ten times or more. The rearrangement joins TRBV5-4 to TRBJ2-1; the D call may be TRBD1 or TRBD2 (6 bases each). The V end lost 4 bases, the J end lost 6 bases, and 17 bases lay between the germline ends. This CDR3 contains 15 residues. Germline CDR1 is SGHNT and CDR2 is YYREEE (reference sequence). In DNA form, the CDR3 reads TGTGCCAGCAGCCGTATAGGGGGAGGAGGCAATGAGCAGTTCTTC. Translated: CASSRIGGGGNEQFF. Variable domain in full (rest from reference TRBV5-4 and TRBJ2-1): ETGVTQSPTHLIKTRGQQVTLRCSSQSGHNTVSWYQQALGQGPQFIFQYYREEENGRGNFPPRFSGLQFPNYSSELNVNALELDDSALYLCASSRIGGGGNEQFFGPGTRLTVL.

This clonotype was found many times. J is TRBJ2-5 and V is TRBV28, with a weak D call TRBD2 (5 bases). The CDR3 runs 11 residues. Looked up from germline, CDR1 is MDHEN and CDR2 is SYDVKM. V lost 3 bases, J lost 7 bases, and 6 bases lay in between. This CDR3 reads CASSFEGTQYF. The CDR3 DNA sequence: TGTGCCAGCAGTTTCGAGGGGACCCAGTACTTC.